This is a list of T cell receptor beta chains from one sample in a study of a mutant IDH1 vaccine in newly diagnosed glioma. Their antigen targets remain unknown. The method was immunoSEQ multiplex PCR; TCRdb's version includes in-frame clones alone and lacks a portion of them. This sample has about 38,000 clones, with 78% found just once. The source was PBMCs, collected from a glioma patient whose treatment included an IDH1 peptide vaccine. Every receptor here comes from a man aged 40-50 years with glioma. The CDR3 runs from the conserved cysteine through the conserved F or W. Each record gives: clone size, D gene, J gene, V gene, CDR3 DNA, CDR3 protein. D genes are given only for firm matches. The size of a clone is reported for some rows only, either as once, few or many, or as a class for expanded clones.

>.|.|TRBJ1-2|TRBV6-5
TGTGCCAGCAGCCCACAGGGAACAAACTATGGCTACACCTTC
CASSPQGTNYGYTF
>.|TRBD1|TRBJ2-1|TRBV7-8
TGTGCCAGCAGCCCGCGAGACAGGGTATACAATGAGCAGTTCTTC
CASSPRDRVYNEQFF
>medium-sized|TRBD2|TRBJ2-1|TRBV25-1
TGTGCCAGCAGTGATCCGAGACTAGCTTCCCAGCAGTTCTTC
CASSDPRLASQQFF
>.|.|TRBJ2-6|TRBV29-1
TGCAGCGTGGACAGCCCCTCTGGGGCCAACGTCCTGACTTTC
CSVDSPSGANVLTF
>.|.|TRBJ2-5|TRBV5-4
TGTGCCAGCACCTCCCAGGCCTCGCATATTTCATCGGAGACCCAGTACTTC
CASTSQASHISSETQYF
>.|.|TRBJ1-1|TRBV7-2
TGTGCCAGCAGCTTAGATGTGGGGAACACTGAAGCTTTCTTT
CASSLDVGNTEAFF
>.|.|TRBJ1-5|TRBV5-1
TGCGCCAGCAGCCCTCGGGGCGAGAGCAATCAGCCCCAGCATTTT
CASSPRGESNQPQHF
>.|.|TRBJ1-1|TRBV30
TGTGCCTGGGACTTCCAATCGGGGACTGAAGCTTTCTTT
CAWDFQSGTEAFF
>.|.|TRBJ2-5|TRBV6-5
TGTGCCAGCGGGGCTGGGGGGACCCAGTACTTC
CASGAGGTQYF
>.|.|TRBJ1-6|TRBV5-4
TGTGCCAGCAGCTTTGGGGCCTGGAAGGATTCACCCCTCCACTTT
CASSFGAWKDSPLHF
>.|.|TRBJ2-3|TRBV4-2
TGTGCCAGCAGCCAAGAAGGAAGTTCCATCGGGGGTAGGGATACGCAGTATTTT
CASSQEGSSIGGRDTQYF
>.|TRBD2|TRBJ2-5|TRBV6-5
TGTGCCAGCAGTTACGCTAGCGGTAACCAAGAGACCCAGTACTTC
CASSYASGNQETQYF
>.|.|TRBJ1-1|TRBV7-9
TGTGCCAGCAGCAAACGGAAGGCGGGGGACCCCACTGAAGCTTTCTTT
CASSKRKAGDPTEAFF
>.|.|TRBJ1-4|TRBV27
TGTGCCAGCAGTCGAGGGGGGTGGGGGGAAAAACTGTTTTTT
CASSRGGWGEKLFF
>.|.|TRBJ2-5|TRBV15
TGTGCCACCAGCAGAGGTCGGCGGAGGGAAGAGACCCAGTACTTC
CATSRGRRREETQYF
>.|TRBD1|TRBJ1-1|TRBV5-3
TGTGCCAGAAGCTTGGCCCACAGGGGGCCTGAAGCTTTCTTT
CARSLAHRGPEAFF